Following are 23 T cell receptor beta chains from one sample sequenced in a study of blood T cell repertoires in COVID-19. Here immunoSEQ multiplex PCR was the method, and the copy in TCRdb shows in-frame clones only, minus some. The top ten hold about 1% of the sample, which has about 110,000 clones, 90% seen once. Sequencing used peripheral blood. The receptors shown here come from a human donor in a cohort sampled during active COVID-19.

This chain joins TRBV9 and TRBJ1-1; maybe TRBD1 (5 bases). V lost 3 bases, J lost 0 bases, and 9 bases lay in between. This CDR3 has 14 amino acids. The germline gives CDR1 SGDLS, CDR2 YYNGEE. The CDR3 here is CASSAGGLNTEAFF. The CDR3, as DNA: TGTGCCAGCAGCGCCGGGGGGTTGAACACTGAAGCTTTCTTT.

As DNA, the CDR3 is TGCGCCAGCAGCTCGCTGGGGGGACTAGCGGGAGGAGAGACCCAGTACTTC. It encodes CASSSLGGLAGGETQYF. The V and J genes are TRBV5-1 and TRBJ2-5; TRBD2 matches at 15 bases. This CDR3 comprises 17 residues. Germline V gene lookup returns CDR1 SGHRS and CDR2 YFSETQ. J lost 4 bases, V lost 3 bases, and 7 bases had no gene match.

The V and J genes are TRBV27 and TRBJ1-2; D remains ambiguous. The CDR3 contains 16 residues. Deletions cut 4 bases from V and 5 bases from J, with 20 bases between. Germline V gene data show CDR1 as MNHEY and CDR2 as SMNVEV (reference sequence). The DNA for the CDR3 is TGTGCCAGCAGTTCAACCGGGAGCACTTATCTTTATGGCTACACCTTC. It codes for CASSSTGSTYLYGYTF.

The chain uses TRBV3-1 (or the pseudogene TRBV3-2) and TRBJ1-1; TRBD1 agrees at 7 bases. CDR1 and CDR2 from the germline V gene are LGHDT and YNNKEL (reference sequence). V lost 4 bases and J lost 6; bases outside the gene matches: 11. CDR3 length: 15 residues. The CDR3 sequence: CASSPTDRQWAEAFF. The CDR3 coding sequence is TGTGCCAGCAGCCCTACGGACAGGCAATGGGCTGAAGCTTTCTTT.

The chain combines TRBV5-1 with TRBJ2-1, with 11 positions matching TRBD2. With V trimmed by 2 bases and J by 4 bases, 14 bases remained unmatched. Germline loops: CDR1 SGHRS, CDR2 YFSETQ. This CDR3 region has 19 residues. CDR3 in DNA: TGCGCCAGCAGCTTAGGCCGAGCCCAAAGACTAGCGGGATACAATGAGCAGTTCTTC. Translation: CASSLGRAQRLAGYNEQFF. The full variable domain, rest sourced from reference TRBV5-1 and TRBJ2-1, is KAGVTQTPRYLIKTRGQQVTLSCSPISGHRSVSWYQQTPGQGLQFLFEYFSETQRNKGNFPGRFSGRQFSNSRSEMNVSTLELGDSALYLCASSLGRAQRLAGYNEQFFGPGTRLTVL.

The CDR3 spells CASSQDLDAGGADTQYF. The CDR3 region has the DNA TGCGCCAGCAGCCAAGATTTAGATGCGGGAGGGGCAGATACGCAGTATTTT. The V gene is TRBV4-3, the J gene TRBJ2-3; 9 bases map to TRBD2. With V trimmed by 0 bases and J by 4 bases, 8 bases remained unmatched. CDR3 length: 17 amino acids. Germline assignment: CDR1 LGHNA and CDR2 YSLEER.

This clone appeared a single time. The chain links TRBV19 to TRBJ1-3; D not certain. The V gene lost 5 bases and the J gene lost 0 bases, with 11 bases spanning the gap. CDR1 LNHDA and CDR2 SQIVND come from the germline V gene (reference sequence). The CDR3 is made up of 15 amino acids. CDR3 bases: TGTGCCAGTAGTCTCGTGCGCTTCTCTGGAAACACCATATATTTT. As protein: CASSLVRFSGNTIYF.

The V call is TRBV7-2, the J call TRBJ2-5; a possible D gene is TRBD1 (5 bases). The CDR3 is made up of 14 amino acids. With 6 bases removed from V and 1 base from J, the gap between germline ends came to 12 bases. Germline V CDR1 and CDR2: SGHTA, FQGNSA. This CDR3 reads CASSQRQRQETQYF. CDR3 DNA sequence: TGTGCCAGCAGTCAAAGACAGCGCCAAGAGACCCAGTACTTC.

This chain uses TRBV9 with TRBJ2-1, with TRBD2 matching over 9 bases. The CDR3 consists of 15 residues. Germline V gives CDR1 SGDLS, CDR2 YYNGEE. After removal of 0 bases from V and 9 bases from J, the junction contained 7 bases not matched to a gene. CDR3 coding DNA: TGTGCCAGCAGCGTAGATCAGCGGGGGGATGGTGAGCAGTTCTTC. As protein: CASSVDQRGDGEQFF.

The chain is built from TRBV28 and TRBJ2-7, with TRBD1 identical over 7 bases. Germline CDR1 is MDHEN and CDR2 is SYDVKM. Germline trimming cut 2 bases from V and 0 bases from J; bases unmatched to any gene: 4. The CDR3 runs to 15 residues. The CDR3 region is CASSLGQEISYEQYF. CDR3 nucleotides: TGTGCCAGCAGTTTAGGACAGGAGATCTCCTACGAGCAGTACTTC.

This chain joins TRBV25-1 and TRBJ1-5; D possibly corresponds to TRBD1 (6 bases). This CDR3 has 13 residues. Germline CDR1 MGHDK, CDR2 SYGVNS. Trimming pared 4 bases from V and 2 bases from J, leaving 6 bases between. CDR3 sequence reads: CASSGQGNQPQHF. The CDR3 DNA follows: TGTGCCAGCAGTGGACAGGGCAATCAGCCCCAGCATTTT.

The CDR3 sequence is CSVTTGSDNSPLHF. The CDR3 region has the DNA TGCAGCGTTACGACAGGGTCTGATAATTCACCCCTCCACTTT. The rearrangement links TRBV29-1 to TRBJ1-6; 7 bases align to TRBD1. V trimming: 5 bases; J trimming: 5 bases; junction bases outside the gene matches: 6. The V gene's germline CDR1 is SQVTM and CDR2 ANQGSEA. The CDR3 sequence is 14 residues long.

The chain joins TRBV5-1 to TRBJ2-2, with a tentative D call TRBD1 (6 bases). Germline assignment: CDR1 SGHRS and CDR2 YFSETQ. Deletions cut 2 bases from V and 4 bases from J, with 12 bases between. The CDR3 sequence is 15 residues long. CDR3 residues: CASSFQTGTTGELFF. CDR3 DNA sequence: TGCGCCAGCAGCTTTCAAACAGGGACCACCGGGGAGCTGTTTTTT.

The chain combines TRBV11-3 with TRBJ2-5; TRBD2 might be the D (5 bases). CDR1 is SGHNT, CDR2 YENEEA, per germline. The CDR3 spans 14 residues. Trimming took 5 bases from V and 2 from J, leaving 12 bases between them. The CDR3 spells CASSRRGKQETQYF. In DNA form, the CDR3 reads TGTGCCAGCAGCCGACGGGGAAAACAAGAGACCCAGTACTTC. Together with reference TRBV11-3 and TRBJ2-5, the CDR3 gives the full variable domain: EAGVVQSPRYKIIEKKQPVAFWCNPISGHNTLYWYLQNLGQGPELLIRYENEEAVDDSQLPKDRFSAERLKGVDSTLKIQPAELGDSAVYLCASSRRGKQETQYFGPGTRLLVL.

The chain couples TRBV24-1 to TRBJ2-1, with 7 bases aligning to TRBD1. The CDR3 has 15 residues. Germline V gene data show CDR1 as KGHDR and CDR2 as SFDVKD. The V gene end was trimmed by 5 bases and the J gene end by 10 bases; junction bases not matched to a gene: 13. The CDR3 loop reads CATSVPGQHYGEQFF. CDR3 coding DNA: TGTGCCACCAGTGTCCCGGGACAGCACTACGGGGAGCAGTTCTTC.

The J gene is TRBJ1-2, the V gene TRBV15; D possibly corresponds to TRBD1 (5 bases). Per germline, CDR1 LNHNV and CDR2 YYDKDF (reference sequence). V shed 0 bases and J shed 4 bases, with 12 bases lying between them. The CDR3 spans 15 residues. Written as DNA, the CDR3 is TGTGCCACCAGCAGAGATTGGCAGGGCGGCTATGGCTACACCTTC. This encodes CATSRDWQGGYGYTF. The full variable domain, in which reference TRBV15 and TRBJ1-2 provide the parts outside the CDR3, is DAMVIQNPRYQVTQFGKPVTLSCSQTLNHNVMYWYQQKSSQAPKLLFHYYDKDFNNEADTPDNFQSRRPNTSFCFLDIRSPGLGDTAMYLCATSRDWQGGYGYTFGSGTRLTVV.

The chain is built from TRBV3-1 (or the pseudogene TRBV3-2) and TRBJ2-5, with D hard to call. CDR3 length: 15 amino acids. CDR1 is LGHDT, CDR2 YNNKEL, per germline (reference sequence). Trimming took 1 base from V and 3 from J, leaving 12 bases between them. The CDR3 bases are TGTGCCAGCAGCCAAGTAGGCGGATCCGAAGAGACCCAGTACTTC. Translated: CASSQVGGSEETQYF.

The rearrangement uses TRBV18 and TRBJ2-1, with D tentatively TRBD2 (7 bases). CDR1 and CDR2 from the germline V gene are KGHSH and LQKENI. The CDR3 runs to 14 residues. V shed 3 bases and J shed 9 bases, with 15 bases lying between them. The DNA of the CDR3 is TGTGCCAGCTCACCGATGGGGGGGGGCCGTGAGCAGTTCTTC. It encodes CASSPMGGGREQFF.

V gene TRBV7-2 combines with J gene TRBJ2-5, with TRBD2 matching 7 bases. J gave up 5 bases and V 1 base, and 7 bases lay outside the gene matches. This CDR3 region has 15 residues. Per the germline V gene, CDR1 is SGHTA and CDR2 is FQGNSA. CDR3: CASSLGTRKRETQYF. CDR3 DNA: TGTGCCAGCAGCTTAGGGACTAGGAAGAGGGAGACCCAGTACTTC.

The rearrangement uses TRBV5-1 and TRBJ2-2; TRBD2 agrees at 12 bases. The germline V gene has CDR1 SGHRS and CDR2 YFSETQ. The CDR3 totals 17 residues. V shed 4 bases, J shed 4 bases, and the junction held 8 bases outside the gene matches. The CDR3 sequence is CASSQSTSGSSTGELFF. The CDR3 coding sequence is TGCGCCAGCAGCCAGTCGACTAGCGGGAGTAGCACCGGGGAGCTGTTTTTT.

V is TRBV19 and J is TRBJ2-1, with D tentatively TRBD1 (7 bases). Deletions cut 10 bases from V and 8 bases from J, with 27 bases between. This CDR3 has 16 residues. Germline V gene data show CDR1 as LNHDA and CDR2 as SQIVND (reference sequence). The CDR3 bases are TGTGCCACAGGGGGACGGGGCGGACTATCCAGCGATGAGCAGTTCTTC. Amino acid sequence: CATGGRGGLSSDEQFF.

This chain joins TRBV3-1 (or the pseudogene TRBV3-2) and TRBJ2-1; 7 bases are a match to TRBD2. This CDR3 contains 16 residues. V lost 7 bases and J lost 9; bases outside the gene matches: 18. Germline lookup yields CDR1 LGHDT and CDR2 YNNKEL (reference sequence). CDR3 residues: CASTPLGRGRVSEQFF. The CDR3 nucleotides are TGTGCCAGCACCCCCCTGGGGCGGGGGAGAGTAAGTGAGCAGTTCTTC.

The V gene is TRBV7-9, the J gene TRBJ1-2; D remains ambiguous. This CDR3 contains 12 residues. Germline V gene lookup returns CDR1 SEHNR and CDR2 FQNEAQ (reference sequence). The V end lost 5 bases, the J end lost 6 bases, and 10 bases lay between the germline ends. This chain's CDR3 is CASSLRGHGYTF. CDR3 nucleotides: TGTGCCAGCAGCCTGCGTGGGCATGGCTACACCTTC.